This T cell receptor (beta chain) was captured by sequencing in a study of blood T cell repertoires in COVID-19 (dated by TCRdb to 2018 to 2021). Study-wide context: Samples from collaborators originated in the United States, Italy and Spain and spanned both the acute and convalescent phases of COVID-19. The material from the prospective study consisted of cDNA or gDNA derived from T cells, B-cell-depleted T cells, or PBMCs. The dataset comprised deeply sampled blood TCRbeta repertoires from subjects exposed to, actively infected with, or recovered from COVID-19. The repertoires were released in a freely available public database meant as a resource for research on the immune response to SARS-CoV-2. Samples were obtained from the ongoing ImmuneRACE study (first 160 participants) and from roughly 1,300 subjects provided by 6 global collaborators. Sample metadata almost always included a de-identified subject ID, COVID-19 status, age in years and sex. HLA class I and class II types, where available, came from metadata supplied by the sample provider rather than from assay-based typing. Results the study describes overall, beyond this receptor: The quantity of clinical and demographic metadata differed by source and by participant and was supplied without curation.

From the germline V gene, CDR1 is WSHSY and CDR2 is SAAADI. The cysteine opens and the phenylalanine closes a CDR3 of 13 amino acids. Of the read, only the CDR3 DNA is kept; its 39 bases are in frame from base 1. Deletion took 2 bases off V and 6 bases off J, with a span of 10 bases between the germline ends. Collaborating institutions collected whole blood in K2EDTA tubes following their own protocols. For TCRbeta analysis, collaborator samples were shipped as frozen whole blood, as isolated PBMCs, or as DNA extracted from either sample type. The immunoSEQ Assay, a bias-controlled multiplex PCR, was used to amplify TCRbeta CDR3 regions from genomic DNA. On the authors' methods: Within the assay, amplification of reference gene primers was used to estimate how many nucleated cells each sample contained. To quantify the absolute abundance of each unique TCRbeta CDR3 rearrangement, sequence reads were collapsed and filtered. For each sample, productive Simpson clonality was calculated by taking the square root of Simpson's diversity index across productive rearrangements. TCRdb took over this immuneACCESS table, retaining in-frame rearrangements with V and J assigned. Such tables are incomplete; in checked studies, under half of the missing clones stem from an unresolved V gene, and the remainder is unexplained. Clonal size and the V and J genes are those of that table, whereas D and trimming came from the DNA. The sample table lists about 120,000 clones, around nine tenths of them with a count of one. Of the sample, more than 2% falls within the top ten clones.

About this clone itself: This receptor's antigen is unknown. Base quality data are lacking; no much larger clone is found one base away.

Input material: peripheral blood. The rearranged chain carries TRBV10-2 and TRBJ1-1; 6 matching bases give a weak D call of TRBD1. This receptor was obtained from a woman in her 50s with acute or convalescent COVID-19. The sequence in DNA is TGCGCCAGCAGTGAGCCAGGGGTGCCTGAAGCTTTCTTT. Its amino acids are CASSEPGVPEAFF.